The T cell receptor beta chain under discussion was sequenced for a study of T cell repertoires in cytomegalovirus infection. Study-level background: Selected CMV epitopes included recently identified HLA-C-restricted ones as well as well-studied HLA-B-restricted ones.

Broader study findings: Within the response measured ex vivo, HLA-C-restricted CMV-specific TCR beta clonotypes were dominant. Public TCR beta family frequency separated CMV-and-HLA carriers, including in an independent cohort.

TCRdb re-derived calls from the reads in MiXCR, one entry per CDR3 protein. Of around 900,000 distinct CDR3 sequences in the sample, around 29% are singletons; the top ten hold 11% to 15%. The CDR3 extends over 14 amino acids. Between the trimmed V and J ends, which lost 6 bases and 0 bases, there was a span of 11 bases. Germline V gene lookup returns CDR1 SEHNR and CDR2 FQNEAQ (reference sequence). This clonotype was seen a handful of times. Its antigen is as yet unknown. The V and J genes are TRBV7-9 and TRBJ1-1; D is unresolved. The material sequenced was cultured CD8+ T cells from PBMCs, taken from culture after CMV antigen stimulation. This sequence was found in a human donor in good health (CMV status not recorded). Some clones in this sample may be carry-over from other donors' samples. This chain's CDR3 is CASSYGIMNTEAFF. The CDR3 region has the DNA TGTGCCAGCAGTTACGGGATCATGAACACTGAAGCTTTCTTT.